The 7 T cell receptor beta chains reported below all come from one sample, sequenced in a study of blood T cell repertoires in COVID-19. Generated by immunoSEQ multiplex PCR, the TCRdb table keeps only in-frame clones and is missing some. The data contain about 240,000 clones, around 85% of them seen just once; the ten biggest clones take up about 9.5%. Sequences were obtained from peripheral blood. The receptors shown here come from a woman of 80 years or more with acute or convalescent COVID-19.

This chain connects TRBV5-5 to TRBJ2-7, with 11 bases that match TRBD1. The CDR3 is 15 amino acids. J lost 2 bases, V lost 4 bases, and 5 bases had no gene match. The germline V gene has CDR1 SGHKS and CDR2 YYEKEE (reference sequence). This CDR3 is CASSLEGQGAYEQYF. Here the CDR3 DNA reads TGTGCCAGCAGCCTGGAGGGACAGGGGGCCTACGAGCAGTACTTC.

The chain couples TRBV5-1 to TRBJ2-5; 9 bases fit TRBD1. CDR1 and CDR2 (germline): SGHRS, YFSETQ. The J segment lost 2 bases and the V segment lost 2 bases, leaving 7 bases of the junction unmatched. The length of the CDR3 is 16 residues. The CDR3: CASSFGAGTGQETQYF. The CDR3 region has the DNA TGCGCCAGCAGCTTTGGAGCCGGGACAGGGCAAGAGACCCAGTACTTC. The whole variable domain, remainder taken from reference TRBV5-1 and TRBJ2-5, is KAGVTQTPRYLIKTRGQQVTLSCSPISGHRSVSWYQQTPGQGLQFLFEYFSETQRNKGNFPGRFSGRQFSNSRSEMNVSTLELGDSALYLCASSFGAGTGQETQYFGPGTRLLVL.

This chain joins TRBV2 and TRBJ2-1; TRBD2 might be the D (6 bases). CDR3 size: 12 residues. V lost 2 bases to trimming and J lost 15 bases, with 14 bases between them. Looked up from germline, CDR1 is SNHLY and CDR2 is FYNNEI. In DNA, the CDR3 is TGTGCCAGCAGTGAACTATTGGGGGAGGCGTTCTTC. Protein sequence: CASSELLGEAFF.

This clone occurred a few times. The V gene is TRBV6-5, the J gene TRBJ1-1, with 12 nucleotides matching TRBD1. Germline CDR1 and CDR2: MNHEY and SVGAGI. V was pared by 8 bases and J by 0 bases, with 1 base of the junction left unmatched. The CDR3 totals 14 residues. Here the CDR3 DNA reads TGTGCCAGCGGGACAGGGGGCATGAACACTGAAGCTTTCTTT. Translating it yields CASGTGGMNTEAFF.

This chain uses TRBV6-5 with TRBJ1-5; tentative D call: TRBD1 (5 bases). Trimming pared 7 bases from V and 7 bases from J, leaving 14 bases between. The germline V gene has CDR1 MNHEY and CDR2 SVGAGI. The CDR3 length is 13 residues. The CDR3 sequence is CASTGREGQPQHF. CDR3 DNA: TGTGCCAGCACCGGCAGGGAGGGGCAGCCCCAGCATTTT.

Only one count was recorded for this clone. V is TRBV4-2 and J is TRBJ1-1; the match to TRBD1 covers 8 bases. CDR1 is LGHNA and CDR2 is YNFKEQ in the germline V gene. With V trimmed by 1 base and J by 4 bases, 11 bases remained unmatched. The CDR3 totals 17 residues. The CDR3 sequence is CASSQVGQGAQGTEAFF. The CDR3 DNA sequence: TGTGCCAGCAGCCAAGTCGGGCAGGGGGCGCAGGGCACTGAAGCTTTCTTT.

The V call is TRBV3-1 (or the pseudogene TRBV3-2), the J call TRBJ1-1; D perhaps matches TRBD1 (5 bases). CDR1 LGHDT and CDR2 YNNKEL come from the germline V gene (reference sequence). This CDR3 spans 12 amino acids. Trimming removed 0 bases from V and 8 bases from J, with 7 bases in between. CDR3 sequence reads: CASSQENREAFF. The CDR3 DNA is TGTGCCAGCAGCCAAGAGAACAGGGAAGCTTTCTTT.